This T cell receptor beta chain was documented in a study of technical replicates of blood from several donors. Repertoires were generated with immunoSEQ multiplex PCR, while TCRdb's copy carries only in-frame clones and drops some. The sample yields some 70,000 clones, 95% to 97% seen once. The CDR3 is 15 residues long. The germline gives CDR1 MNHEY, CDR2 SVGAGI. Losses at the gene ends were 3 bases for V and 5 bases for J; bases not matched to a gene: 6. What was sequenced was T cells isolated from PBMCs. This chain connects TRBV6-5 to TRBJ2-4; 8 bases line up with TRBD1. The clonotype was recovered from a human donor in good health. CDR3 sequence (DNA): TGTGCCAGCAGTTATTACCAGGGGGCCCAAAACATTCAGTACTTC. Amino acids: CASSYYQGAQNIQYF.